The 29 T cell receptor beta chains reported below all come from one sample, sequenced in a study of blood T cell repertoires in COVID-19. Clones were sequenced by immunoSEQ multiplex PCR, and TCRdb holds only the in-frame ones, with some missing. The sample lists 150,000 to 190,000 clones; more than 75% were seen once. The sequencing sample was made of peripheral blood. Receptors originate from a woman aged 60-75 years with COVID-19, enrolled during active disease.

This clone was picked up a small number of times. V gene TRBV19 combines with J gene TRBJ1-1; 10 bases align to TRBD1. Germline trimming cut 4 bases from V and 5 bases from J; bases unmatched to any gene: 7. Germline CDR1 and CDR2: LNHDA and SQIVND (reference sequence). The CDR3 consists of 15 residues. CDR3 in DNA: TGTGCCAGTAGTAGGGCCGGGACAGGGGCTACTGAAGCTTTCTTT. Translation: CASSRAGTGATEAFF.

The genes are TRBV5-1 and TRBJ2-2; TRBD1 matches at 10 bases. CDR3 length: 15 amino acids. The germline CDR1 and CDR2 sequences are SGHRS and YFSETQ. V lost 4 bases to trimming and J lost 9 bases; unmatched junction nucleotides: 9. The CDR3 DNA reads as TGCGCCAGCAGCACGGGACAGGGGACCGACAGGGAGCTGTTTTTT. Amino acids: CASSTGQGTDRELFF.

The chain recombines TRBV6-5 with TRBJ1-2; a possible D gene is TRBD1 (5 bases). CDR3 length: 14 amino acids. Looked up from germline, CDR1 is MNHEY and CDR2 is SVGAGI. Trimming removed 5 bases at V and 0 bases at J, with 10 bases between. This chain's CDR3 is CASSRQHANYGYTF. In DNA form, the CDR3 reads TGTGCCAGCAGTAGACAGCACGCTAACTATGGCTACACCTTC.

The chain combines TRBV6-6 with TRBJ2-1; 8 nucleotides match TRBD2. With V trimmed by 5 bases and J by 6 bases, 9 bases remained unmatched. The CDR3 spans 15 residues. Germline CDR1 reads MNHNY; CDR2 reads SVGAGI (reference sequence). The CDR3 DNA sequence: TGTGCCAGCAGTATAAGCGGGGGCCCCGGCAATGAGCAGTTCTTC. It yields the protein CASSISGGPGNEQFF.

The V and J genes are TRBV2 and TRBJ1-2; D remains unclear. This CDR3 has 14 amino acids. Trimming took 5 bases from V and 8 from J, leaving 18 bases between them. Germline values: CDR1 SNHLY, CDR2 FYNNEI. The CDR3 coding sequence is TGTGCCAGCAGTTCTAGAAGGGCGGGAAGGGGCTACACCTTC. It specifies CASSSRRAGRGYTF.

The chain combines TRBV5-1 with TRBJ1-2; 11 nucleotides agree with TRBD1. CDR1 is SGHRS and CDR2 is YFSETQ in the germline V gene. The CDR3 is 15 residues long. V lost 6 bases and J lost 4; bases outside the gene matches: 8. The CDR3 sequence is CASKEGTGGTYGYTF. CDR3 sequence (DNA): TGCGCCAGCAAGGAGGGGACAGGGGGTACCTATGGCTACACCTTC.

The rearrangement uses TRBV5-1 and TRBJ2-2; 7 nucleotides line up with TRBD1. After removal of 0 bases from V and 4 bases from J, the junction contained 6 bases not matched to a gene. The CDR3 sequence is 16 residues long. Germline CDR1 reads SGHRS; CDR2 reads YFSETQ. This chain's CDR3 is CASSLAAGGITGELFF. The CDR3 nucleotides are TGCGCCAGCAGCTTGGCCGCAGGGGGAATCACCGGGGAGCTGTTTTTT.

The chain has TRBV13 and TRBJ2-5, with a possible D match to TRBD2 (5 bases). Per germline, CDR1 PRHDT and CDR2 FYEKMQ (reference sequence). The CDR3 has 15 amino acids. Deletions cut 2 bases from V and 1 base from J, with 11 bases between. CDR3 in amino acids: CASSLKRSGQETQYF. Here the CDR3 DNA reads TGTGCCAGCAGCTTAAAACGCAGCGGCCAAGAGACCCAGTACTTC.

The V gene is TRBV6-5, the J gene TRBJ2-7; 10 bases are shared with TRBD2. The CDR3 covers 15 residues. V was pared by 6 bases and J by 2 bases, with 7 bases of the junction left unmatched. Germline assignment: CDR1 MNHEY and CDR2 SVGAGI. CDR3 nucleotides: TGTGCCAGCAGGGAGGGACTAGCGCTGGCCTACGAGCAGTACTTC. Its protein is CASREGLALAYEQYF.

The chain's CDR3 is CASSIGSGGVYQETQYF. In DNA form, the CDR3 reads TGTGCCAGTAGTATAGGAAGCGGGGGTGTGTACCAAGAGACCCAGTACTTC. The rearrangement links TRBV19 to TRBJ2-5, with TRBD2 matching 8 bases. After removal of 1 base from V and 0 bases from J, the junction contained 7 bases not matched to a gene. The CDR3 sequence is 17 residues long. Per the germline V gene, CDR1 is LNHDA and CDR2 is SQIVND (reference sequence).

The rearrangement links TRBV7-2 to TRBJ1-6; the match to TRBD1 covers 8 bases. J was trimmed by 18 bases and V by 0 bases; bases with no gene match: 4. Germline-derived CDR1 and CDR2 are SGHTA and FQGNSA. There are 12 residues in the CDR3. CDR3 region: CASSLAGTGSHF. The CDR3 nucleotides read TGTGCCAGCAGCTTAGCCGGGACAGGCTCCCACTTT.

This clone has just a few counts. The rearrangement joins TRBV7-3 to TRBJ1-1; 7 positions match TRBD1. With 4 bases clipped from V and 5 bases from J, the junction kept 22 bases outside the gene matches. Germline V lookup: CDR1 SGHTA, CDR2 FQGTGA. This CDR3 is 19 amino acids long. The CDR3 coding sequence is TGTGCCAGCAGCTCCTATCCGCAGGGGGAATCCGATATGGTTACTGAAGCTTTCTTT. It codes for CASSSYPQGESDMVTEAFF.

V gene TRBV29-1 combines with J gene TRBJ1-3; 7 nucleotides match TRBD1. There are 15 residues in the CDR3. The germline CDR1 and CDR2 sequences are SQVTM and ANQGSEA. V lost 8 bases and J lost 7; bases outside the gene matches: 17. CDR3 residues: CSPEGMTGFENTIYF. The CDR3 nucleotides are TGCAGCCCTGAAGGGATGACAGGGTTTGAGAACACCATATATTTT.

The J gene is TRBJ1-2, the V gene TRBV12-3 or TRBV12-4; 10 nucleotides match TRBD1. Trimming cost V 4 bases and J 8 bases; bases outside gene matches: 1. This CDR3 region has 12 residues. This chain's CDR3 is CASSWTGGGYTF. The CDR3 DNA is TGTGCCAGCAGTTGGACAGGGGGGGGCTACACCTTC.

CDR3 sequence: CSVPLRLAGLGSRTDTQYF. CDR3 in DNA: TGCAGCGTTCCTCTTAGGCTAGCGGGACTTGGGAGCCGCACAGATACGCAGTATTTT. The J gene is TRBJ2-3, the V gene TRBV29-1; 9 bases fit TRBD2. Trimming removed 5 bases from V and 1 base from J; junction bases left unmatched: 19. The germline gives CDR1 SQVTM, CDR2 ANQGSEA. The CDR3 has 19 amino acids.

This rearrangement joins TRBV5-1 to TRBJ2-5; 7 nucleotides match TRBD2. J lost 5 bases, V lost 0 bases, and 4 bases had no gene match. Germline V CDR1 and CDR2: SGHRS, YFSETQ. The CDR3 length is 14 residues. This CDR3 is CASSLERGTETQYF. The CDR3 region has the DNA TGCGCCAGCAGCTTGGAGCGGGGAACGGAGACCCAGTACTTC.

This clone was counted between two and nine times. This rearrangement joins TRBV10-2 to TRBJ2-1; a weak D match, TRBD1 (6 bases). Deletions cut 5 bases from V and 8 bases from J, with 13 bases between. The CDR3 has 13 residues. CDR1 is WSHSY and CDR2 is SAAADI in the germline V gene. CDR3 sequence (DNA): TGCGCCAGCAGTAACAGGGTCCTCGATGAGCAGTTCTTC. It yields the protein CASSNRVLDEQFF.

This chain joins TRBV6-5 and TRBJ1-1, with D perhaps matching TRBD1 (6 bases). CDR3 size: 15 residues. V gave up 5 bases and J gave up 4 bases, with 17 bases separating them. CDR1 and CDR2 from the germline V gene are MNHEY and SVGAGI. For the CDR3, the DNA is TGTGCCAGCAGTACGGTGGGGGCGAGGGGCACTGAAGCTTTCTTT. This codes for CASSTVGARGTEAFF.

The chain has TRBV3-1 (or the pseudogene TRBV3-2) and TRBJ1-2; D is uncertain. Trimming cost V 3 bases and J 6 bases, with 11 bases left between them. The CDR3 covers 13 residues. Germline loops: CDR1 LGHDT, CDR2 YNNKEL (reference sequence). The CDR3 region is CASSQLISDGYTF. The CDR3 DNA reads TGTGCCAGCAGCCAGTTGATCTCGGATGGCTACACCTTC.

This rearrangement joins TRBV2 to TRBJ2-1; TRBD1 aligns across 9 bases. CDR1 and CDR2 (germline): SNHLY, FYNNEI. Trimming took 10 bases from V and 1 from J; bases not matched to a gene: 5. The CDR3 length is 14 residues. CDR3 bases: TGTGCCAAAGGAGGACAGGGGTCCTACAATGAGCAGTTCTTC. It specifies CAKGGQGSYNEQFF.

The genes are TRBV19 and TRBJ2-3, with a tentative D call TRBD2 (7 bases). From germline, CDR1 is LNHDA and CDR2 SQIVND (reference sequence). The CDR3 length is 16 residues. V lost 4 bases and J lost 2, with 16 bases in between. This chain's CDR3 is CASSRGRGFNTDTQYF. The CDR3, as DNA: TGTGCCAGTAGTAGAGGGAGGGGGTTTAACACAGATACGCAGTATTTT.

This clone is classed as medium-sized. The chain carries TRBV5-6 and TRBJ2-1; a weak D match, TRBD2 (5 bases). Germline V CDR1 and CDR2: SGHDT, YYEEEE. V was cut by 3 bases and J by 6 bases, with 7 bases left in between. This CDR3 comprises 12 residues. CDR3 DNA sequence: TGTGCCAGCAGCTCTCTAGCCAATGAGCAGTTCTTC. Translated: CASSSLANEQFF.

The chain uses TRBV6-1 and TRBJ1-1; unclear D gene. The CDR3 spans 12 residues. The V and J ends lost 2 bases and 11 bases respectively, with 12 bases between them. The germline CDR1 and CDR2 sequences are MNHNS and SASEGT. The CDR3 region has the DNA TGTGCCAGCAGTGAATTAAGAGGGTCCGCTTTCTTT. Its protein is CASSELRGSAFF.

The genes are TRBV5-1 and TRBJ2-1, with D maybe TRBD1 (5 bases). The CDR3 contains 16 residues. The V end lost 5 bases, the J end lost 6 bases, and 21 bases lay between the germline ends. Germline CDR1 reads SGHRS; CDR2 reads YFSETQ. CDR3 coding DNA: TGCGCCAGCAGGTCCCTACAACAGGCAACCCTCAATGAGCAGTTCTTC. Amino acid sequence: CASRSLQQATLNEQFF.

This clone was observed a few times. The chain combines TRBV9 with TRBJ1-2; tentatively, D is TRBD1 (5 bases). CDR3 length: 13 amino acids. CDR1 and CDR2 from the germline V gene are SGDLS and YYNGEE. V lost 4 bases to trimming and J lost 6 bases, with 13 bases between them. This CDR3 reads CASSQDRLDGYTF. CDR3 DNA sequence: TGTGCCAGCAGCCAAGACAGACTGGATGGCTACACCTTC.

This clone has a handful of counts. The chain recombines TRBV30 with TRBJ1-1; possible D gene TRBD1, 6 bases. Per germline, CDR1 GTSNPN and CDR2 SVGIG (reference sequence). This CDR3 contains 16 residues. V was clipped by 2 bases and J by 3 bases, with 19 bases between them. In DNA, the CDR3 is TGTGCCTGGAGTCCTCCAAAAATACAGGGAGACACTGAAGCTTTCTTT. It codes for CAWSPPKIQGDTEAFF.

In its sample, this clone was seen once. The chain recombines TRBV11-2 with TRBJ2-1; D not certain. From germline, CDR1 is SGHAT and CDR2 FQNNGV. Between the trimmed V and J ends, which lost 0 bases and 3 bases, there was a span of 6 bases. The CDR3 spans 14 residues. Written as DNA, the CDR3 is TGTGCCAGCAGCTTAGACCTTTACTACAATGAGCAGTTCTTC. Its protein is CASSLDLYYNEQFF.

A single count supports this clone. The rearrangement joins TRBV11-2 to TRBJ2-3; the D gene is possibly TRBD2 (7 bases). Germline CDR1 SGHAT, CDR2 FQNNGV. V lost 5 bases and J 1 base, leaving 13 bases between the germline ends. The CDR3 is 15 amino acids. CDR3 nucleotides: TGTGCCAGCAGCCCCACAGGGAGGGGCACAGATACGCAGTATTTT. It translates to CASSPTGRGTDTQYF.

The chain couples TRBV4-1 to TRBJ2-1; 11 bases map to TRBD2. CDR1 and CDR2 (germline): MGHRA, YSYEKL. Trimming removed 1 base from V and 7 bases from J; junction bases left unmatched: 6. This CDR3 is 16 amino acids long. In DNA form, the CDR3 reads TGCGCCAGCAGCCAAGTGATAGCGGGGGGGTTGAATGAGCAGTTCTTC. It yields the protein CASSQVIAGGLNEQFF.